This TCR beta chain appears in the sequencing data of a study of T cell responses to AZD1222 COVID-19 vaccine. Study-wide results and limits: Without day 14 samples, only post-peak T cell repertoires were studied.

For this clone: Its antigen is not identified.

Generated by immunoSEQ multiplex PCR, the TCRdb table keeps only in-frame clones and is missing some. The sample holds 240,000 or so clones, approximately 93% seen once. The source is an adult in good health. Sample: peripheral blood, taken on day 0 of AZD1222 vaccination.

As DNA, the CDR3 is TGTGCCAGCAGTTTGACCATTCCTCGACAGGGGCTGAACTATGGCTACACCTTC. This sequence encodes CASSLTIPRQGLNYGYTF. V usage is TRBV28 and J usage is TRBJ1-2, with TRBD1 matching over 8 bases. From germline, CDR1 is MDHEN and CDR2 SYDVKM. J lost 2 bases, V lost 3 bases, and 14 bases had no gene match. The CDR3 totals 18 residues.